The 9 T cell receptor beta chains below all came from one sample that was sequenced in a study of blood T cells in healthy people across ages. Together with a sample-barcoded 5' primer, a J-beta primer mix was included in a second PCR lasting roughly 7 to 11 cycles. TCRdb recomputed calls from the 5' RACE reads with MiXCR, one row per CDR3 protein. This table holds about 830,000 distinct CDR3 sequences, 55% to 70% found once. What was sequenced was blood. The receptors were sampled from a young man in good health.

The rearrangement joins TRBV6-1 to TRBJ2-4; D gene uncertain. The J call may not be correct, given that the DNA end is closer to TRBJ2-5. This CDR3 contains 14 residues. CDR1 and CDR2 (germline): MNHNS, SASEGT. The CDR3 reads CASSAARDTKTQYF. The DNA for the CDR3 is TGTGCCAGCAGTGCCGCAAGGGATACAAAGACCCAGTACTTC.

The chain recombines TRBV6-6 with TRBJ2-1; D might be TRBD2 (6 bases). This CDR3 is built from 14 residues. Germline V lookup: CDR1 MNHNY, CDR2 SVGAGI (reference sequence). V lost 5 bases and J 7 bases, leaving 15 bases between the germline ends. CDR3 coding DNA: TGTGCCAGCAGTGAGACAGCGGGCGGTAATGAGCAGTTCTTC. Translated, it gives CASSETAGGNEQFF.

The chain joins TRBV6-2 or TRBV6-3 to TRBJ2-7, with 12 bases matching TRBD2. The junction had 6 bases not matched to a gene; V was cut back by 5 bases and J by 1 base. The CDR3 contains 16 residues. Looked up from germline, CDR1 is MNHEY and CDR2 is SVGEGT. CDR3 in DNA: TGTGCCAGCAGTACCGGACTAGCGGGACGGTCCTACGAGCAGTACTTC. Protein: CASSTGLAGRSYEQYF.

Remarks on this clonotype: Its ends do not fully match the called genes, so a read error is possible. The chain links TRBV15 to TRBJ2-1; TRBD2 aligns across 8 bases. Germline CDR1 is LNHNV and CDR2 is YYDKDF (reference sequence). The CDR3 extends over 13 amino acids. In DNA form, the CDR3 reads TGCGCCACCGGGGGGGCGATAAGGAATGAGCAGTTCTTC. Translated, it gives CATGGAIRNEQFF.

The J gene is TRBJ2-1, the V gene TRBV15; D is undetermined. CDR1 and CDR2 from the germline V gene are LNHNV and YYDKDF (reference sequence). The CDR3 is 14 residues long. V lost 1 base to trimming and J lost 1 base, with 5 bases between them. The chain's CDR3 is CATSRVESYNEQFF. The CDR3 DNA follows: TGTGCCACCAGCAGAGTTGAGTCCTACAATGAGCAGTTCTTC.

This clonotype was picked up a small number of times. CDR3 loop: CASSLTGLVGANVLTF. In DNA, the CDR3 is TGTGCCAGCAGTTTAACGGGATTGGTCGGGGCCAACGTCCTGACTTTC. The chain joins TRBV27 to TRBJ2-6; TRBD2 might be the D (5 bases). The germline V and J ends were trimmed by 2 bases and 4 bases, with 12 bases remaining between them. The CDR3 runs 16 residues. Germline CDR1 reads MNHEY; CDR2 reads SMNVEV (reference sequence).

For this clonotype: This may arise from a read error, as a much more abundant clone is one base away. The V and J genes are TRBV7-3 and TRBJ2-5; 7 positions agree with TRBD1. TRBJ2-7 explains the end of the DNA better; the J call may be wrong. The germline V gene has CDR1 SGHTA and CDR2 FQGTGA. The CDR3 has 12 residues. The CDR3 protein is CASSSTGCEQYF. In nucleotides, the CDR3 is TGTGCCAGCAGCTCGACAGGGTGCGAGCAGTACTTC.

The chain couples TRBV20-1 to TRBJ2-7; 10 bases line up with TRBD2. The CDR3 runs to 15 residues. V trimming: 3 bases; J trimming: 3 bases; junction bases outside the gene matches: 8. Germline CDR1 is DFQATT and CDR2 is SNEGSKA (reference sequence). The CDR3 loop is CSARGEGLAIYEQYF. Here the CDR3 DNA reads TGCAGTGCTAGGGGGGAGGGACTAGCGATCTACGAGCAGTACTTC.

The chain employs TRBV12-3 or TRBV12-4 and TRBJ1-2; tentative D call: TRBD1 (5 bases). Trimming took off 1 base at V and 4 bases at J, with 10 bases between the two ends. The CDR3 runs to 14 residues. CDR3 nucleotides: TGTGCCAGCAGTTTAGAATACAGGTCCTATGGCTACACCTTC. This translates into CASSLEYRSYGYTF.